Listed here is a single T cell receptor (beta chain). The antigen is undetermined. This sample is drawn from a study of high-grade serous ovarian cancer treatment subgroups. Whole-study context: On average, just over 14,000 reads and about 6,800 unique TCR beta rearrangements were obtained per sample.

Findings and caveats of the study: Repertoire analysis covered CDR3 alone, not CDR1 or CDR2.

Only in-frame clones appear in the TCRdb table, and some are missing; sequencing was by immunoSEQ multiplex PCR. This sample has 7,000 to 8,000 clones; approximately 72% occur once, and the top ten carry 5.8%. Tumor tissue was taken before any definitive surgery or chemotherapy was given. Sequencing used tumor tissue. The sequence was obtained from a human donor with high-grade serous ovarian cancer.

The CDR3, as DNA: TGTGCCAGTAGTACGACTGGGGGACAGGGACGCGAGCAGTACTTC. Its translation: CASSTTGGQGREQYF. The chain employs TRBV19 and TRBJ2-7, with TRBD1 matching over 9 bases. Germline loops: CDR1 LNHDA, CDR2 SQIVND (reference sequence). The length of the CDR3 is 15 residues. V trimming: 4 bases; J trimming: 6 bases; junction bases outside the gene matches: 10.